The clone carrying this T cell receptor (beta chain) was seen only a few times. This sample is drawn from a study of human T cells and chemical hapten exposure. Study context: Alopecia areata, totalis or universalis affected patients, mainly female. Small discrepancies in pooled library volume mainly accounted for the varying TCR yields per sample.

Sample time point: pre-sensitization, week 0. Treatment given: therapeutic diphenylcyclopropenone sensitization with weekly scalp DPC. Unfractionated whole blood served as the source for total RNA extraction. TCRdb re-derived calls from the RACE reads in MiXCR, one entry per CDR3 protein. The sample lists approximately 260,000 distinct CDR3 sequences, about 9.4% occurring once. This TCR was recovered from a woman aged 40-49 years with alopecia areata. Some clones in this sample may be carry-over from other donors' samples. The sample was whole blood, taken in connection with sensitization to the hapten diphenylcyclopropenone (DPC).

In nucleotides, the CDR3 is TGTGCCAGCAGCTTTCCCCGGTTGGGGTCGAACTATGGCTACACCTTC. It yields the protein CASSFPRLGSNYGYTF. The rearrangement uses TRBV5-4 and TRBJ1-2; D unclear. V was clipped by 2 bases and J by 2 bases, with 16 bases between them. The germline V gene has CDR1 SGHNT and CDR2 YYREEE (reference sequence). CDR3 length: 16 amino acids.